The sequence of this T cell receptor (beta chain) was determined in a study of T cell repertoires in cytomegalovirus infection. Study as a whole: Indications of both CMV infection and matching HLA type were provided by public TCR beta signatures.

V lost 2 bases and J lost 5, with 15 bases in between. Germline-derived CDR1 and CDR2 are SGHTA and FQGNSA. This CDR3 has 15 amino acids. This clonotype was seen repeatedly, ten times or more. TCRdb re-called the reads through MiXCR, storing one row per CDR3 protein. Among some 250,000 distinct CDR3 sequences, approximately 9% were seen once, and the ten largest hold approximately 16%. This receptor was identified in a human donor in good health (CMV status not recorded). Some clones in this sample may be carry-over from other donors' samples. Sequenced material: PBMCs. The chain carries TRBV7-2 and TRBJ1-1; D is possibly TRBD1 (5 bases). The CDR3 spells CASSLTMNGGTEAFF. CDR3 in DNA: TGTGCCAGCAGCTTAACCATGAACGGGGGTACTGAAGCTTTCTTT.